This record concerns one T cell receptor (beta chain) sequence. Its antigen remains unidentified. 60 Vbeta and 13 Jbeta primers were used in PCR. The repertoire was sequenced with immunoSEQ multiplex PCR; TCRdb's copy has only in-frame clones and lacks some. The sample has 150,000 to 200,000 clones, around 72% seen once. The data stem from a study of cytomegalovirus exposure and HLA in healthy donors. Study-level results: Judged likely to be a sequencing artifact was a cluster of highly shared sequence variants. Reported results showed that the classifier diagnosed cytomegalovirus status with high specificity and sensitivity. Apart from CMV serostatus, no immune exposure information was available.

The CDR3 spans 13 residues. V was cut by 3 bases and J by 9 bases, with 12 bases left in between. Germline loops: CDR1 MNHEY, CDR2 SMNVEV (reference sequence). The gene calls are TRBV27 and TRBJ1-5; TRBD1 is a possible D gene (5 bases). This clonotype was sampled from a woman aged 40 to 50 in good health and CMV-seropositive. The specimen was PBMCs. CDR3 protein: CASSFQGRTPQHF. In DNA form, the CDR3 reads TGTGCCAGCAGTTTTCAGGGCCGTACGCCCCAGCATTTT.